These 23 T cell receptor beta chains were all obtained from the same sample, sequenced in a study of tumor-infiltrating lymphocytes in oesophageal squamous cell carcinoma. TCRdb re-derived calls from the PCR reads in MiXCR, one entry per CDR3 protein. Of over 20,000 distinct CDR3 sequences listed, 35% to 45% are singletons. The sequenced sample was esophageal tumor tissue. The receptors were gathered from a male donor with esophageal squamous cell carcinoma.

J is TRBJ2-7 and V is TRBV27; 9 nucleotides line up with TRBD1. The trim removed 6 bases at V and 6 bases at J, leaving 15 bases unmatched. The CDR3 loop spans 16 amino acids. Germline-derived CDR1 and CDR2 are MNHEY and SMNVEV (reference sequence). The CDR3 reads CASRREPGQGSLEQYF. CDR3 coding DNA: TGTGCCAGCAGGAGGGAACCGGGACAGGGTTCCCTCGAGCAGTACTTC.

As concerns this clonotype: Since the CDR3 does not end with the conserved phenylalanine or tryptophan, this likely comes from a read error. The limits of the CDR3 on the DNA are not certain, so only TCRdb's listed CDR3 is given. CDR3 amino acids: CASSSDFGTGTGSPLHFGN. The chain combines TRBV7-4 with TRBJ2-5; the table's D gene call, TRBD1, was not cross checked with the DNA. Germline V lookup: CDR1 SGHVT, CDR2 SQSDAQ. The CDR3 length equals 19 residues, ends included.

Turning to this clonotype: A much bigger clone sits one base away, suggesting this may be a read error. This chain uses TRBV18 with TRBJ2-1, with TRBD1 matching over 7 bases. The germline V gene has CDR1 KGHSH and CDR2 LQKENI. The CDR3 runs 13 residues. Germline trimming cut 3 bases from V and 10 bases from J; bases unmatched to any gene: 6. The CDR3 DNA is TGTGCCAGCTCACCCGGGACAGAATACGAGCAGTTCTTC. Its translation: CASSPGTEYEQFF.

The gene calls are TRBV7-2 and TRBJ2-5, with 8 bases aligning to TRBD1. With the DNA end fitting TRBJ2-3 better, the J assignment may be wrong. The V gene's germline CDR1 is SGHTA and CDR2 FQGNSA. The CDR3 has 16 amino acids. The CDR3 is CASSLEGRGLGNTQYF. CDR3 bases: TGTGCCAGCAGCTTAGAAGGCAGGGGGCTCGGAAATACGCAGTATTTT.

Many counts were recorded for this clonotype. The chain is built from TRBV6-1 and TRBJ2-7, with D uncertain. Trimming cost V 6 bases and J 4 bases, with 13 bases left between them. The V gene's germline CDR1 is MNHNS and CDR2 SASEGT. The CDR3 spans 13 residues. CDR3 amino acids: CASSRPPLYEQYF. The CDR3 nucleotides read TGTGCCAGCAGCAGGCCTCCCCTATACGAGCAGTACTTC.

At least ten counts were recorded for this clonotype. The chain recombines TRBV5-1 with TRBJ2-3, with TRBD1 identical over 9 bases. V lost 4 bases, J lost 2 bases, and 8 bases stayed unmatched. This CDR3 contains 16 residues. Germline lookup yields CDR1 SGHRS and CDR2 YFSETQ. The CDR3 is CASSRTGTGTTDTQYF. Here the CDR3 DNA reads TGCGCCAGCAGCCGCACCGGGACAGGGACCACAGATACGCAGTATTTT.

This chain connects TRBV12-3 or TRBV12-4 to TRBJ2-7; D not resolved. The end of the DNA fits TRBJ2-5 better, so the J call may be wrong. The CDR3 is 14 residues long. CDR3 amino acids: CASSFRSVRETQYF. CDR3 coding DNA: TGTGCCAGCAGTTTTAGGTCAGTCCGCGAGACCCAGTACTTC.

J is TRBJ2-5 and V is TRBV30, with TRBD2 matching 15 bases. Losses at the gene ends were 3 bases for V and 7 bases for J; bases not matched to a gene: 6. Germline CDR1 GTSNPN, CDR2 SVGIG (reference sequence). CDR3 length equals 15 residues. The CDR3 sequence is CAWSGLAGGLGTQYF. The CDR3, as DNA: TGTGCCTGGAGCGGACTAGCGGGGGGGCTGGGGACCCAGTACTTC.

The V and J genes are TRBV7-2 and TRBJ2-1, with TRBD1 matching over 10 bases. This CDR3 is 18 amino acids long. V trimming: 5 bases; J trimming: 2 bases; junction bases outside the gene matches: 12. Germline V gives CDR1 SGHTA, CDR2 FQGNSA. Here the CDR3 reads CASSRDRGSFWAYNEQFF. CDR3 sequence (DNA): TGTGCCAGCAGCCGGGACAGGGGTTCTTTCTGGGCCTACAATGAGCAGTTCTTC.

The genes are TRBV10-2 and TRBJ2-1, with D uncertain. The end of the DNA aligns better with TRBJ2-7, so the J call may be wrong. Germline V CDR1 and CDR2: WSHSY, SAAADI. The CDR3 has 12 residues. This CDR3 is CASSQRGYEQYF. The CDR3 bases are TGCGCCAGCTCTCAGCGTGGCTACGAGCAGTACTTC.

The V call is TRBV6-7, the J call TRBJ2-1, with TRBD2 matching over 9 bases. TRBV6-7 is classed as an ORF, of uncertain function. CDR3 size: 21 residues. Trimming took 0 bases from V and 0 from J; bases not matched to a gene: 15. This CDR3 reads CASSYSKDGSGGTSSYNEQFF. CDR3 DNA sequence: TGTGCCAGCAGTTACTCAAAGGATGGTAGCGGGGGAACGAGCTCCTACAATGAGCAGTTCTTC.

This clonotype was observed a few times. The chain couples TRBV28 to TRBJ2-5; TRBD2 matches at 8 bases. The V gene's germline CDR1 is MDHEN and CDR2 SYDVKM. The CDR3 is 19 amino acids. The V gene end was trimmed by 3 bases and the J gene end by 11 bases; junction bases not matched to a gene: 26. Here the CDR3 DNA reads TGTGCCAGCAGTTTCCCCCGGGCTCTTTCAAGCGGGGGCTACAATGAGCAGTACTTC. Translating it yields CASSFPRALSSGGYNEQYF. The full variable domain, rest sourced from reference TRBV28 and TRBJ2-5, is DVKVTQSSRYLVKRTGEKVFLECVQDMDHENMFWYRQDPGLGLRLIYFSYDVKMKEKGDIPEGYSVSREKKERFSLILESASTNQTSMYLCASSFPRALSSGGYNEQYFGPGTRLLVL.

Points on this clonotype: The limits of the CDR3 on the DNA are not certain, so only TCRdb's listed CDR3 is given. The rearrangement links TRBV12-3 or TRBV12-4 to TRBJ2-3; TRBD1 is taken as the D call from the table, unchecked against the DNA. The CDR3 region is 16 residues in length, termini included. This CDR3 is CASSPSGQGGGYTFGW.

V is TRBV12-3 or TRBV12-4 and J is TRBJ2-1; 7 nucleotides agree with TRBD1. The J call may not be correct, given that the DNA end is closer to TRBJ2-7. The CDR3 length is 15 residues. In DNA form, the CDR3 reads TGTGCCAGCAGCCCCGGACAGGAGATGACCTACGAGCAGTACTTC. This translates into CASSPGQEMTYEQYF.

The chain combines TRBV6-8 with TRBJ2-3; the match to TRBD2 covers 10 bases. The end of the DNA is better explained by TRBJ2-1, so the J call may be wrong. The CDR3 is made up of 16 amino acids. CDR1 and CDR2 (germline): MNHGY, SAAAGT. This chain's CDR3 is CASSDLSGRTYNEQFF. The CDR3 DNA reads as TGTGCCAGCAGTGACCTTAGCGGGAGGACCTACAATGAGCAGTTCTTC.

The chain couples TRBV6-6 to TRBJ1-3; D gene uncertain. Trimming removed 0 bases from V and 0 bases from J, with 6 bases in between. This CDR3 has 15 residues. Germline V gene data show CDR1 as MNHNY and CDR2 as SVGAGI (reference sequence). For the CDR3, the DNA is TGTGCCAGCAGTTACTCTCGGATCTCTGGAAACACCATATATTTT. It is translated as CASSYSRISGNTIYF.

This clonotype appeared a few times. Since a much larger clone is just one base distant, this may be a read error. The V and J genes are TRBV6-8 and TRBJ2-1; the D gene is possibly TRBD2 (6 bases). The germline CDR1 and CDR2 sequences are MNHGY and SAAAGT. V was trimmed by 2 bases and J by 10 bases, leaving 15 bases between them. This CDR3 contains 14 residues. CDR3 region: CASSYRGLSYEQFF. The CDR3 region has the DNA TGTGCCAGCAGTTACCGGGGACTTTCCTACGAGCAGTTCTTC.

The sample holds a few counts of this clonotype. A read error may produce the germline difference seen at one junction end. The J gene is TRBJ2-4, the V gene TRBV2, with D unclear. Germline V CDR1 and CDR2: SNHLY, FYNNEI. CDR3 length: 13 amino acids. The CDR3 DNA sequence: TGTGCCAGCACCATAAAGGCTTTTTCACCCCTCCACTTC. Translated, it gives CASTIKAFSPLHF.

By proportion, this clonotype is large. The chain carries TRBV12-3 or TRBV12-4 and TRBJ2-7; perhaps TRBD2 as D (5 bases). The CDR3 runs 14 residues. V dropped 0 bases and J dropped 3 bases, with 9 bases sitting between them. The chain's CDR3 is CASSLATAGYEQYF. The CDR3 nucleotides are TGTGCCAGCAGTTTAGCGACCGCGGGCTACGAGCAGTACTTC.

This clonotype occurred many times. Given the absence of the conserved phenylalanine or tryptophan at the CDR3 end, a read error is likely. It is unclear where the CDR3 begins or ends on the DNA, so no DNA is shown, and the CDR3 is as TCRdb lists it. The V gene is TRBV7-8, the J gene TRBJ2-7; the DNA was not compared with TRBD1, the D call given in the table. The germline V gene encodes CDR1 SGHVS and CDR2 FQNEAQ. The CDR3 has 14 residues if both end residues are counted. This CDR3 is CASSLAEGQYTFGS.

This clonotype was recorded many times. The chain employs TRBV10-3 and TRBJ1-2; no clear D gene. Germline V lookup: CDR1 ENHRY, CDR2 SYGVKD. This CDR3 has 12 residues. V was trimmed by 4 bases and J by 8 bases, leaving 11 bases between them. CDR3 amino acids: CAISAPDRGYTF. CDR3 bases: TGTGCCATCAGTGCTCCAGACCGGGGCTACACCTTC.

This clonotype was found a few times. This chain connects TRBV7-8 to TRBJ2-1; D might be TRBD1 or TRBD2, each matching 5 bases. With the DNA end fitting TRBJ2-7 better, the J assignment may be wrong. Germline lookup yields CDR1 SGHVS and CDR2 FQNEAQ. This CDR3 contains 16 residues. CDR3 sequence: CASSLVPGQSSYEQYF. CDR3 nucleotide sequence: TGTGCCAGCAGCTTAGTTCCGGGGCAGAGCTCCTACGAGCAGTACTTC.

The chain is built from TRBV7-3 and TRBJ2-3; 9 bases line up with TRBD1. Germline V CDR1 and CDR2: SGHTA, FQGTGA. V shed 5 bases and J 4 bases; nucleotides not matched to a gene: 7. The CDR3 is 15 residues long. The CDR3 spells CASSMGQGKPDTQYF. The DNA for the CDR3 is TGTGCCAGCAGCATGGGACAGGGAAAACCAGATACGCAGTATTTT. Using reference TRBV7-3 and TRBJ2-3 for the parts outside the CDR3, the full variable domain is GAGVSQTPSNKVTEKGKYVELRCDPISGHTALYWYRQSLGQGPEFLIYFQGTGAADDSGLPNDRFFAVRPEGSVSTLKIQRTERGDSAVYLCASSMGQGKPDTQYFGPGTRLTVL.